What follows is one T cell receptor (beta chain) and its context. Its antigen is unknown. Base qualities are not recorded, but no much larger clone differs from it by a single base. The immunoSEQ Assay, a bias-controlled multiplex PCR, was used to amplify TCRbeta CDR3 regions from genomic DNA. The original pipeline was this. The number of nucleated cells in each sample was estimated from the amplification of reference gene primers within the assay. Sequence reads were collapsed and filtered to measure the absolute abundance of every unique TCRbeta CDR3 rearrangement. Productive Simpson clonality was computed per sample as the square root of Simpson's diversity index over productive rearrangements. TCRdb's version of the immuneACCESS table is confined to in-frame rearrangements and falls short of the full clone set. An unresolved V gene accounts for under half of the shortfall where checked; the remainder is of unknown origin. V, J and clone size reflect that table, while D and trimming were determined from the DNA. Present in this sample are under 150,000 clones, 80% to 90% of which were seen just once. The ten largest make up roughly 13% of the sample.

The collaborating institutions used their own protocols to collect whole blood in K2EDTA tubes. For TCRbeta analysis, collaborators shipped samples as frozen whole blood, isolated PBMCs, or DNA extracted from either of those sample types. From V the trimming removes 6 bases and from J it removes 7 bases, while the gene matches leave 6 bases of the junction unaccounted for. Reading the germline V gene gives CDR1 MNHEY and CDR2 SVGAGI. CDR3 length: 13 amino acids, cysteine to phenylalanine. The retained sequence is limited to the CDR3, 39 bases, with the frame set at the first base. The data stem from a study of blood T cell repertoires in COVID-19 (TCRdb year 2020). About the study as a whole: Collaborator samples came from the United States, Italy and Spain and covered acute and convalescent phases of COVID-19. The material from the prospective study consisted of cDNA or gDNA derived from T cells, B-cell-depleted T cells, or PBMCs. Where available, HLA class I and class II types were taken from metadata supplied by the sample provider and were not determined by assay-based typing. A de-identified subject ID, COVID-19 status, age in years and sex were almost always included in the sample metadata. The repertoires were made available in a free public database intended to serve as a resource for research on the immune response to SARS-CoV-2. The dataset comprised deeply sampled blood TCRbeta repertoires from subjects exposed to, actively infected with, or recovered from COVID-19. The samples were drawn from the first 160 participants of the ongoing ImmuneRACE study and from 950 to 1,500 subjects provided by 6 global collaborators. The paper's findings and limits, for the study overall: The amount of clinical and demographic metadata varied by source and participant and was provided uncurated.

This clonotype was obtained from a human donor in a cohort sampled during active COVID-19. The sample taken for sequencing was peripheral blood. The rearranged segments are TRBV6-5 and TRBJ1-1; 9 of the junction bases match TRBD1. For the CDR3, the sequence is CASRKNRGLEAFF. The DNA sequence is TGTGCCAGCAGAAAAAACAGGGGGCTTGAAGCTTTCTTT.